The 24 T cell receptor beta chains given below trace back to one sample, sequenced in a study of blood T cell repertoires in COVID-19. Sequencing was performed with immunoSEQ multiplex PCR; in TCRdb, only in-frame clones are kept and a portion is missing. The table includes 350,000 to 400,000 clones, 75% to 90% detected once. Sequencing was carried out using PBMCs or T cells enriched from blood (not recorded which). The receptor set was obtained from a man aged 18 to 29 who had recovered from COVID-19.

This chain links TRBV9 with TRBJ2-1, with 9 positions matching TRBD1. Germline V gene sequence: CDR1 SGDLS, CDR2 YYNGEE. CDR3 length equals 17 residues. With V trimmed by 3 bases and J by 4 bases, 11 bases remained unmatched. The CDR3 sequence: CASSGSRGTGIYNEQFF. DNA of the CDR3: TGTGCCAGCAGCGGAAGCCGAGGGACAGGGATTTACAATGAGCAGTTCTTC.

This clone was seen once. The chain employs TRBV18 and TRBJ1-2; 12 bases map to TRBD1. The CDR3 extends over 16 amino acids. Trimming cost V 3 bases and J 5 bases; bases outside gene matches: 7. The germline V gene encodes CDR1 KGHSH and CDR2 LQKENI. This CDR3 reads CASSPGTGGIPYGYTF. CDR3 in DNA: TGTGCCAGCTCACCGGGGACAGGGGGCATCCCATATGGCTACACCTTC.

This clone was seen only a few times. This rearrangement joins TRBV12-3 or TRBV12-4 to TRBJ2-1; D perhaps matches TRBD1 (5 bases). The CDR3 spans 12 residues. The V gene lost 6 bases and the J gene lost 8 bases, with 11 bases spanning the gap. CDR3 sequence (DNA): TGTGCCAGCAGCCTTAGGGGCGATGAGCAGTTCTTC. It specifies CASSLRGDEQFF.

The genes are TRBV13 and TRBJ2-3; 11 nucleotides agree with TRBD2. CDR1 is PRHDT, CDR2 FYEKMQ, per germline (reference sequence). V trimming: 6 bases; J trimming: 2 bases; junction bases outside the gene matches: 10. This CDR3 spans 17 amino acids. The CDR3 DNA sequence: TGTGCCAGCAGATATCGAATAGCGGGAGGGATCACAGATACGCAGTATTTT. Its translation is CASRYRIAGGITDTQYF. The full variable domain, rest sourced from reference TRBV13 and TRBJ2-3, is AAGVIQSPRHLIKEKRETATLKCYPIPRHDTVYWYQQGPGQDPQFLISFYEKMQSDKGSIPDRFSAQQFSDYHSELNMSSLELGDSALYFCASRYRIAGGITDTQYFGPGTRLTVL.

This chain joins TRBV4-3 and TRBJ2-1; 10 positions agree with TRBD2. The V segment lost 2 bases and the J segment 7 bases; nucleotides outside the gene matches: 5. CDR3 length: 15 residues. CDR1 is LGHNA, CDR2 YSLEER, per germline. The CDR3 nucleotides read TGCGCCAGCAGCCAACTAGCGGGAGTGATGAATGAGCAGTTCTTC. This sequence encodes CASSQLAGVMNEQFF.

This clone was counted a few times. The chain recombines TRBV10-1 with TRBJ2-2, with 8 nucleotides matching TRBD1. The ends lost 2 bases at V and 1 base at J; junction bases unmatched: 3. The CDR3 sequence is 16 residues long. CDR1 and CDR2 (germline): WNHNN, SYGVQD (reference sequence). CDR3 in DNA: TGCGCCAGCAGTGAGCCCGGGACAGGGAACACCGGGGAGCTGTTTTTT. Translating gives CASSEPGTGNTGELFF.

CDR3 loop: CASSLIGQAPWPQHF. Written as DNA, the CDR3 is TGTGCCAGCAGTTTAATAGGACAGGCCCCTTGGCCCCAGCATTTT. J is TRBJ1-5 and V is TRBV27; 7 bases fit TRBD1. This CDR3 comprises 15 residues. V shed 2 bases and J 9 bases; nucleotides not matched to a gene: 10. Germline V gene data show CDR1 as MNHEY and CDR2 as SMNVEV (reference sequence).

This chain's CDR3 is CASSGTGIGGYGYTF. DNA for the CDR3: TGTGCCAGCAGCGGAACAGGGATCGGAGGTTATGGCTACACCTTC. This chain links TRBV9 with TRBJ1-2, with D tentatively TRBD1 (6 bases). This CDR3 comprises 15 residues. Germline CDR1 SGDLS, CDR2 YYNGEE. V was trimmed by 3 bases and J by 5 bases, leaving 17 bases between them. Drawing the rest from reference TRBV9 and TRBJ1-2, the complete variable domain is DSGVTQTPKHLITATGQRVTLRCSPRSGDLSVYWYQQSLDQGLQFLIQYYNGEERAKGNILERFSAQQFPDLHSELNLSSLELGDSALYFCASSGTGIGGYGYTFGSGTRLTVV.

This sequence joins TRBV29-1 and TRBJ2-4; 9 bases are a match to TRBD1. J lost 7 bases, V lost 7 bases, and 8 bases had no gene match. Germline assignment: CDR1 SQVTM and CDR2 ANQGSEA. CDR3 length equals 13 residues. The CDR3, as DNA: TGCAGCGCCTCCGGGACAGGGACGAACATTCAGTACTTC. Translated: CSASGTGTNIQYF.

This clone came up once. This chain uses TRBV19 with TRBJ2-6, with D maybe TRBD1 (6 bases). Trimming took 7 bases from V and 1 from J, leaving 29 bases between them. The germline V gene encodes CDR1 LNHDA and CDR2 SQIVND (reference sequence). This CDR3 region has 21 residues. Here the CDR3 DNA reads TGTGCCAGTAAAGGACGGATGGGGGCCGGATCACAGGGATCTGGGGCCAACGTCCTGACTTTC. It is translated as CASKGRMGAGSQGSGANVLTF. Full variable domain (outside the CDR3, taken from reference TRBV19 and TRBJ2-6): DGGITQSPKYLFRKEGQNVTLSCEQNLNHDAMYWYRQDPGQGLRLIYYSQIVNDFQKGDIAEGYSVSREKKESFPLTVTSAQKNPTAFYLCASKGRMGAGSQGSGANVLTFGAGSRLTVL.

The V call is TRBV2, the J call TRBJ1-6, with D hard to call. This CDR3 is built from 15 residues. The V gene's germline CDR1 is SNHLY and CDR2 FYNNEI. Trimming pared 5 bases from V and 8 bases from J, leaving 16 bases between. CDR3 loop: CASSWTEARDSPLHF. The CDR3 coding sequence is TGTGCCAGCAGTTGGACGGAGGCTAGGGATTCACCCCTCCACTTT.

V is TRBV11-3 and J is TRBJ2-1, with D possibly being TRBD2 (5 bases). CDR3 length: 11 amino acids. Germline-derived CDR1 and CDR2 are SGHNT and YENEEA. Trimming pared 8 bases from V and 8 bases from J, leaving 10 bases between. The CDR3 DNA sequence: TGTGCCAGCGGGAGTTATGATGAGCAGTTCTTC. Its translation is CASGSYDEQFF.

The chain recombines TRBV27 with TRBJ2-1, with D possibly being TRBD2 (5 bases). This CDR3 comprises 16 residues. Between the trimmed V and J ends, which lost 2 bases and 2 bases, there was a span of 13 bases. CDR1 and CDR2 (germline): MNHEY, SMNVEV (reference sequence). Here the CDR3 DNA reads TGTGCCAGCAGTTTAGGTCCTAGCCCCCCCTACAATGAGCAGTTCTTC. Its protein product is CASSLGPSPPYNEQFF.

CDR3 coding DNA: TGTGCCAGCAGCTCACACAACTATGGCTACACCTTC. Residues: CASSSHNYGYTF. The chain employs TRBV7-9 and TRBJ1-2; D is undetermined. Deletions cut 4 bases from V and 2 bases from J, with 5 bases between. Germline V gene sequence: CDR1 SEHNR, CDR2 FQNEAQ (reference sequence). The CDR3 consists of 12 residues.

V gene TRBV15 combines with J gene TRBJ1-1, with D possibly TRBD1 on 5 matching bases. The germline V gene has CDR1 LNHNV and CDR2 YYDKDF (reference sequence). Trimming took 1 base from V and 3 from J, leaving 15 bases between them. This CDR3 has 16 residues. CDR3 DNA: TGTGCCACCAGCAGAGTATGGAGGGGCTCGGACACTGAAGCTTTCTTT. Translating it yields CATSRVWRGSDTEAFF.

This chain connects TRBV7-9 to TRBJ2-7, with D maybe TRBD2 (5 bases). Germline CDR1 reads SEHNR; CDR2 reads FQNEAQ (reference sequence). V was clipped by 3 bases and J by 4 bases, with 13 bases between them. This CDR3 contains 14 residues. The DNA for the CDR3 is TGTGCCAGCAGCTTGGATGGCGGGTTGTACGAGCAGTACTTC. This translates into CASSLDGGLYEQYF.

The CDR3 here is CASSPGLDEQYF. In DNA form, the CDR3 reads TGTGCCAGCAGTCCTGGACTAGACGAGCAGTACTTC. The J gene is TRBJ2-7, the V gene TRBV7-6; 7 bases are shared with TRBD2. The trim removed 6 bases at V and 5 bases at J, leaving 4 bases unmatched. Germline assignment: CDR1 SGHVS and CDR2 FNYEAQ. The CDR3 length is 12 residues.

The chain uses TRBV10-3 and TRBJ2-3, with 10 positions matching TRBD2. This CDR3 comprises 15 residues. Per the germline V gene, CDR1 is ENHRY and CDR2 is SYGVKD. V trimming: 2 bases; J trimming: 5 bases; junction bases outside the gene matches: 4. This CDR3 reads CAISETSGTGDTQYF. Written as DNA, the CDR3 is TGTGCCATCAGTGAGACTAGCGGGACAGGAGATACGCAGTATTTT.

The chain uses TRBV19 and TRBJ2-7, with 9 bases matching TRBD2. Looked up from germline, CDR1 is LNHDA and CDR2 is SQIVND (reference sequence). CDR3 length: 16 amino acids. The trim removed 8 bases at V and 2 bases at J, leaving 13 bases unmatched. The CDR3 sequence is CASSPSGNVGTYEQYF. DNA for the CDR3: TGTGCCAGTTCCCCTAGCGGGAACGTGGGAACCTACGAGCAGTACTTC.

The J gene is TRBJ2-1, the V gene TRBV5-1; TRBD2 matches at 12 bases. Germline CDR1 is SGHRS and CDR2 is YFSETQ. The V segment lost 1 base and the J segment 0 bases; nucleotides outside the gene matches: 2. The CDR3 totals 17 residues. CDR3 region: CASSLTSGRISYNEQFF. The CDR3 nucleotides are TGCGCCAGCAGCTTGACTAGCGGGAGGATCTCCTACAATGAGCAGTTCTTC.

The chain combines TRBV7-9 with TRBJ1-3; 8 bases fit TRBD1. The germline V gene encodes CDR1 SEHNR and CDR2 FQNEAQ (reference sequence). V dropped 5 bases and J dropped 6; count of bases not matched to a gene: 9. The CDR3 sequence is 15 residues long. For the CDR3, the DNA is TGTGCCAGCAGCCCGCGACAGGGGTCCGAAAACACCATATATTTT. Protein product: CASSPRQGSENTIYF.

Here the CDR3 reads CASRTLRTGDNSPLHF. In nucleotides, the CDR3 is TGTGCCAGCAGAACTCTGAGGACAGGGGATAATTCACCCCTCCACTTT. V usage is TRBV11-2 and J usage is TRBJ1-6, with 9 bases fitting TRBD1. The CDR3 sequence is 16 residues long. Trimming removed 6 bases from V and 5 bases from J; junction bases left unmatched: 8. Germline CDR1 and CDR2: SGHAT and FQNNGV.

This chain joins TRBV27 and TRBJ2-1; 11 bases fit TRBD2. Germline V gene lookup returns CDR1 MNHEY and CDR2 SMNVEV (reference sequence). V dropped 5 bases and J dropped 2; count of bases not matched to a gene: 11. This CDR3 has 18 residues. CDR3 sequence: CASSPRELAGEAYNEQFF. The CDR3 bases are TGTGCCAGCAGTCCAAGAGAACTAGCGGGAGAGGCCTACAATGAGCAGTTCTTC.

This chain links TRBV6-1 with TRBJ2-3; TRBD2 matches 11 bases. Trimming at V came to 4 bases and at J to 1 base, leaving 4 bases not matched to a gene. CDR3 size: 16 residues. The germline V gene has CDR1 MNHNS and CDR2 SASEGT. The CDR3 protein is CASSVAGGRGTDTQYF. The CDR3 coding sequence is TGTGCCAGCAGTGTAGCGGGGGGGCGCGGCACAGATACGCAGTATTTT.